The 23 T cell receptor beta chains below were found in one sample sequenced in a study of OX40 agonist ivuxolimab in advanced cancers. Repertoires were generated with immunoSEQ multiplex PCR, while TCRdb's copy carries only in-frame clones and drops some. This table has 20,000 to 30,000 clones, about 85% appearing once. This specimen was CD4+ or CD8+ T cells sorted from blood, taken in a trial of the OX40 agonist ivuxolimab. Receptors were obtained from an adult with an advanced solid tumor such as melanoma, head and neck, liver or kidney cancer.

This sequence joins TRBV19 and TRBJ2-5; unclear D gene. The CDR3 extends over 13 amino acids. V was cut by 5 bases and J by 5 bases, with 12 bases left in between. Germline V gene data show CDR1 as LNHDA and CDR2 as SQIVND (reference sequence). The DNA of the CDR3 is TGTGCCAGTAGTCCCCGACTGGGGGAGACCCAGTACTTC. Translated, it gives CASSPRLGETQYF.

This chain connects TRBV11-2 to TRBJ1-5; D not resolved. This CDR3 comprises 14 residues. V was trimmed by 1 base and J by 5 bases, leaving 9 bases between them. The V gene's germline CDR1 is SGHAT and CDR2 FQNNGV. The CDR3 reads CASSLGQSHQPQHF. The DNA of the CDR3 is TGTGCCAGCAGCTTAGGTCAGAGTCATCAGCCCCAGCATTTT.

The genes are TRBV19 and TRBJ2-3; 11 bases agree with TRBD1. CDR1 LNHDA and CDR2 SQIVND come from the germline V gene (reference sequence). J was trimmed by 3 bases and V by 4 bases; bases with no gene match: 9. CDR3 length: 17 residues. Here the CDR3 reads CASSRGSDRGLTDTQYF. The DNA for the CDR3 is TGTGCCAGTAGTAGGGGGTCGGACAGGGGGCTAACAGATACGCAGTATTTT.

This rearrangement joins TRBV18 to TRBJ2-3, with D possibly called TRBD1 or TRBD2 (5 bases each). Germline V gives CDR1 KGHSH, CDR2 LQKENI. Between the trimmed V and J ends, which lost 2 bases and 1 base, there was a span of 10 bases. CDR3 length: 15 amino acids. CDR3 residues: CASSPGGPGTDTQYF. For the CDR3, the DNA is TGTGCCAGCTCACCAGGGGGTCCGGGCACAGATACGCAGTATTTT.

The gene calls are TRBV5-4 and TRBJ2-7, with 9 bases aligning to TRBD2. J gave up 2 bases and V 7 bases, and 13 bases lay outside the gene matches. This CDR3 contains 16 residues. Looked up from germline, CDR1 is SGHNT and CDR2 is YYREEE (reference sequence). The CDR3 loop reads CASGSLAGYEAYEQYF. In nucleotides, the CDR3 is TGTGCCAGCGGATCTCTAGCGGGGTACGAGGCCTACGAGCAGTACTTC.

V usage is TRBV6-6 and J usage is TRBJ2-2; 7 bases fit TRBD2. This CDR3 comprises 15 residues. With 6 bases clipped from V and 0 bases from J, the junction kept 4 bases outside the gene matches. Germline CDR1 and CDR2: MNHNY and SVGAGI (reference sequence). Written as DNA, the CDR3 is TGTGCCAGCAGAAAGCGGGACTCGAACACCGGGGAGCTGTTTTTT. Residues: CASRKRDSNTGELFF.

This rearrangement joins TRBV9 to TRBJ2-2, with TRBD1 matching 8 bases. Per the germline V gene, CDR1 is SGDLS and CDR2 is YYNGEE. This CDR3 comprises 15 residues. The V segment lost 7 bases and the J segment 7 bases; nucleotides outside the gene matches: 12. CDR3 in amino acids: CASQGGRGLSGELFF. Here the CDR3 DNA reads TGTGCCAGCCAGGGGGGCAGGGGGCTGAGCGGGGAGCTGTTTTTT.

V and J are TRBV4-3 and TRBJ2-7; a possible D gene is TRBD2 (6 bases). V lost 2 bases and J 5 bases, leaving 13 bases between the germline ends. The CDR3 has 14 residues. From germline, CDR1 is LGHNA and CDR2 YSLEER. In nucleotides, the CDR3 is TGCGCCAGCAGCCAACAGGGAGGAGACGACGAGCAGTACTTC. This sequence encodes CASSQQGGDDEQYF.

The chain carries TRBV5-6 and TRBJ2-7; possible D gene TRBD2, 5 bases. The CDR3 has 14 amino acids. Germline values: CDR1 SGHDT, CDR2 YYEEEE. Trimming removed 4 bases at V and 6 bases at J, with 17 bases between. The CDR3 region is CASSTEVGVVEQYF. The DNA for the CDR3 is TGTGCCAGCAGCACGGAGGTCGGCGTTGTCGAGCAGTACTTC.

The J gene is TRBJ1-5, the V gene TRBV28; D is ambiguous. Germline assignment: CDR1 MDHEN and CDR2 SYDVKM. V was clipped by 1 base and J by 4 bases, with 11 bases between them. The CDR3 extends over 15 amino acids. CDR3 DNA sequence: TGTGCCAGCAGTTTATTTGTGGCACAAAATCAGCCCCAGCATTTT. This codes for CASSLFVAQNQPQHF.

V and J are TRBV28 and TRBJ1-5; 7 bases match TRBD1. CDR1 MDHEN and CDR2 SYDVKM come from the germline V gene. The CDR3 contains 16 residues. V lost 2 bases to trimming and J lost 6 bases; unmatched junction nucleotides: 10. The CDR3 sequence: CASSLPTGTRGQPQHF. The CDR3 DNA reads TGTGCCAGCAGTTTACCGACAGGGACACGGGGTCAGCCCCAGCATTTT.

J is TRBJ2-2 and V is TRBV7-9, with D perhaps TRBD2 (6 bases). Germline CDR1 and CDR2: SEHNR and FQNEAQ (reference sequence). Trimming removed 5 bases from V and 9 bases from J, with 19 bases in between. The CDR3 contains 15 residues. CDR3 nucleotide sequence: TGTGCCAGCAGCCCCGGGGGTGGCCTCCGTAGGGAGCTGTTTTTT. Translated: CASSPGGGLRRELFF.

This clone was detected once. The chain recombines TRBV11-1 with TRBJ2-7; the D is unclear. The V end lost 2 bases, the J end lost 6 bases, and 14 bases lay between the germline ends. Germline CDR1 SGHAT, CDR2 FQDESV (reference sequence). CDR3 length: 14 amino acids. This chain's CDR3 is CASSLQRIQGEQYF. In DNA, the CDR3 is TGTGCCAGCAGCTTACAAAGGATCCAAGGCGAGCAGTACTTC.

This clone is judged medium-sized. The V and J genes are TRBV11-2 and TRBJ1-1, with 9 bases lining up with TRBD1. The CDR3 sequence is 18 residues long. Germline trimming cut 4 bases from V and 1 base from J; bases unmatched to any gene: 13. Germline V gives CDR1 SGHAT, CDR2 FQNNGV. CDR3 region: CASSSDPPGQGTNTEAFF. DNA for the CDR3: TGTGCCAGCAGCTCAGACCCTCCGGGACAGGGAACGAACACTGAAGCTTTCTTT.

The CDR3, as DNA: TGTGCCAGTAGTTCAAGACAGGGTGGTGATTCACCCCTCCACTTT. Translation gives CASSSRQGGDSPLHF. The genes are TRBV19 and TRBJ1-6; 7 bases are a match to TRBD1. Germline CDR1 is LNHDA and CDR2 is SQIVND (reference sequence). The trim removed 5 bases at V and 8 bases at J, leaving 9 bases unmatched. The CDR3 is 15 residues long.

This clone is a singleton in its sample. This chain uses TRBV7-9 with TRBJ2-5; the match to TRBD2 covers 14 bases. There are 15 residues in the CDR3. Germline V lookup: CDR1 SEHNR, CDR2 FQNEAQ (reference sequence). Trimming took 5 bases from V and 11 from J; bases not matched to a gene: 10. CDR3 sequence: CASSAGTSGSDEQYF. The CDR3 DNA sequence: TGTGCCAGCAGCGCCGGGACTAGCGGGAGTGATGAGCAGTACTTC.

The chain joins TRBV27 to TRBJ2-3; TRBD1 agrees at 9 bases. The trim removed 6 bases at V and 0 bases at J, leaving 19 bases unmatched. The V gene's germline CDR1 is MNHEY and CDR2 SMNVEV (reference sequence). The CDR3 contains 20 residues. CDR3 DNA sequence: TGTGCCAGCAGCAACTCCGTCGGGACAGGGTGGGCTGGGAGCACAGATACGCAGTATTTT. Translating gives CASSNSVGTGWAGSTDTQYF.

Of note for this clone: The junction and the germline gene differ at one end; a read error may be behind it. The rearrangement uses TRBV6-6 and TRBJ2-7, with no clear D. The CDR3 sequence is 12 residues long. Germline V gives CDR1 MNHNY, CDR2 SVGAGI (reference sequence). CDR3 protein: CASSEAVYEQYF. The CDR3 region has the DNA TGCGCCAGCAGTGAGGCCGTATACGAGCAGTACTTC.

This clone was recorded once. The same CDR3 can be traced to other DNA sequences in this sample. The J gene is TRBJ2-1, the V gene TRBV5-4; 7 bases are a match to TRBD2. The CDR3 consists of 16 residues. Germline V gene data show CDR1 as SGHNT and CDR2 as YYREEE (reference sequence). After removal of 0 bases from V and 6 bases from J, the junction contained 9 bases not matched to a gene. As DNA, the CDR3 is TGTGCCAGCAGCTTGGGTCTGTGGGGGAGGGGCAATGAGCAGTTCTTC. It is translated as CASSLGLWGRGNEQFF.

This chain uses TRBV5-1 with TRBJ1-2; tentatively, D is TRBD1 (5 bases). Trimming cost V 0 bases and J 7 bases, with 10 bases left between them. The V gene's germline CDR1 is SGHRS and CDR2 YFSETQ. The CDR3 length is 13 residues. CDR3 loop: CASSLEGFSGYTF. The CDR3 region has the DNA TGCGCCAGCAGCTTGGAGGGGTTTTCTGGCTACACCTTC.

This chain links TRBV10-2 with TRBJ2-1; 7 bases line up with TRBD1. Germline values: CDR1 WSHSY, CDR2 SAAADI. The J segment lost 3 bases and the V segment lost 7 bases, leaving 3 bases of the junction unmatched. CDR3 size: 13 residues. The DNA of the CDR3 is TGCGCCAGCACGACAGGGATCTACAATGAGCAGTTCTTC. Amino acids: CASTTGIYNEQFF.

The chain couples TRBV9 to TRBJ1-3; tentatively, D is TRBD1 (6 bases). Trimming shortened V by 4 bases and J by 1 base, and 15 bases separated the two germline ends. Germline values: CDR1 SGDLS, CDR2 YYNGEE. This CDR3 has 16 residues. As DNA, the CDR3 is TGTGCCAGCAGCCTTACAGGGACTCGTTCTGGAAACACCATATATTTT. This gives the protein CASSLTGTRSGNTIYF. The complete variable domain, with remaining parts taken from reference TRBV9 and TRBJ1-3, reads DSGVTQTPKHLITATGQRVTLRCSPRSGDLSVYWYQQSLDQGLQFLIQYYNGEERAKGNILERFSAQQFPDLHSELNLSSLELGDSALYFCASSLTGTRSGNTIYFGEGSWLTVV.

The chain joins TRBV7-8 to TRBJ2-7, with 7 bases aligning to TRBD2. J lost 6 bases, V lost 1 base, and 6 bases had no gene match. The CDR3 sequence is 14 residues long. Germline CDR1 is SGHVS and CDR2 is FQNEAQ. Here the CDR3 reads CASSLGRESAEQYF. The CDR3 coding sequence is TGTGCCAGCAGCTTAGGGCGGGAGAGCGCCGAGCAGTACTTC.